These 28 T cell receptor beta chains share one sample of origin, sequenced in a study of Graves' ophthalmopathy and Graves' hyperthyroidism. Amplifying from RNA transcripts, the study obtained TCR beta CDR3 regions. HTBI-primed first-round RT-PCR preceded second-round multiplex PCR. TCRdb re-called the multiplex PCR reads through MiXCR, storing one row per CDR3 protein. The sample includes over 450,000 distinct CDR3 sequences, roughly an eighth of them seen just once. The source material was blood. The receptors shown here come from a woman under 40 with Graves' ophthalmopathy.

The CDR3 DNA sequence: TGTGCCACCAGCGACCCAGACAGGTATCAAGAGACCCAGTACTTC. Translated: CATSDPDRYQETQYF. The chain combines TRBV24-1 with TRBJ2-5, with TRBD1 as a possible D gene (6 bases). This CDR3 is 15 amino acids long. The germline CDR1 and CDR2 sequences are KGHDR and SFDVKD. V was pared by 7 bases and J by 2 bases, with 16 bases between.

This clonotype has ten or more counts. This sequence joins TRBV12-3 or TRBV12-4 and TRBJ1-2, with 7 nucleotides matching TRBD1. J gave up 4 bases and V 6 bases, and 5 bases lay outside the gene matches. This CDR3 comprises 13 residues. The CDR3 is CASSGGQSYGYTF. The CDR3 DNA sequence: TGTGCCAGCAGCGGGGGACAGAGCTATGGCTACACCTTC.

There are many counts of this clonotype. The rearrangement links TRBV28 to TRBJ2-7, with 11 bases identical to TRBD2. V shed 9 bases and J 5 bases; nucleotides not matched to a gene: 24. Germline V lookup: CDR1 MDHEN, CDR2 SYDVKM. The CDR3 is 19 amino acids. Written as DNA, the CDR3 is TGTGCCAGTTACACCCGACTAGCGGGACTACCGACCATTTGGGACGAGCAGTACTTC. Protein sequence: CASYTRLAGLPTIWDEQYF.

The chain links TRBV28 to TRBJ2-7; a possible D gene is TRBD1 (6 bases). V lost 6 bases and J 0 bases, leaving 15 bases between the germline ends. The CDR3 totals 15 residues. CDR1 MDHEN and CDR2 SYDVKM come from the germline V gene. This CDR3 reads CASRHRTGLSYEQYF. The CDR3 region has the DNA TGTGCCAGCAGACACCGAACAGGGCTCTCCTACGAGCAGTACTTC.

This clonotype was counted ten times or more. The chain links TRBV7-9 to TRBJ2-7; no firm D call. The V gene's germline CDR1 is SEHNR and CDR2 FQNEAQ (reference sequence). This CDR3 spans 12 amino acids. With 6 bases removed from V and 3 bases from J, the gap between germline ends came to 9 bases. CDR3 sequence: CASRGSNYEQYF. The CDR3 DNA reads as TGTGCCAGCAGAGGAAGCAACTACGAGCAGTACTTC.

This clonotype was seen ten or more times. The chain uses TRBV28 and TRBJ2-7; 11 nucleotides line up with TRBD1. J lost 3 bases, V lost 4 bases, and 8 bases had no gene match. Per germline, CDR1 MDHEN and CDR2 SYDVKM. This CDR3 spans 16 amino acids. DNA of the CDR3: TGTGCCAGCAGTTCCTCCGGGGGGACAGGGGGCTACGAGCAGTACTTC. As protein: CASSSSGGTGGYEQYF.

This clonotype occurred many times. Here the CDR3 DNA reads TGCGCCAGCAGCTTGGGACAGAGTTTCATGAACACTGAAGCTTTCTTT. The encoded protein is CASSLGQSFMNTEAFF. The chain carries TRBV5-1 and TRBJ1-1, with TRBD1 as a possible D gene (5 bases). The CDR3 loop spans 16 amino acids. Germline CDR1 SGHRS, CDR2 YFSETQ. Deletions cut 0 bases from V and 0 bases from J, with 12 bases between. Full variable domain (remainder filled in from reference TRBV5-1 and TRBJ1-1): KAGVTQTPRYLIKTRGQQVTLSCSPISGHRSVSWYQQTPGQGLQFLFEYFSETQRNKGNFPGRFSGRQFSNSRSEMNVSTLELGDSALYLCASSLGQSFMNTEAFFGQGTRLTVV.

At least ten counts were recorded for this clonotype. This rearrangement joins TRBV11-2 to TRBJ2-7, with D maybe TRBD1 (6 bases). Looked up from germline, CDR1 is SGHAT and CDR2 is FQNNGV. There are 15 residues in the CDR3. The ends were cut back, 4 bases at V and 5 bases at J, with 18 bases in the middle. DNA for the CDR3: TGTGCCAGCAGCTCGCCGTCTACAGGGTTCCACGAGCAGTACTTC. This gives the protein CASSSPSTGFHEQYF.

In this sample, this clonotype turned up a few times. The V and J genes are TRBV4-2 and TRBJ2-5, with 10 bases aligning to TRBD2. With V trimmed by 5 bases and J by 3 bases, 3 bases remained unmatched. CDR1 is LGHNA, CDR2 YNFKEQ, per germline. This CDR3 comprises 14 residues. The CDR3 region has the DNA TGTGCCAGCAGCGGCACTAGCGGGGAAGAGACCCAGTACTTC. As protein: CASSGTSGEETQYF.

This clonotype was observed a few times. CDR3: CASSVTGSNTEAFF. DNA for the CDR3: TGTGCCAGCAGCGTTACAGGTTCGAACACTGAAGCTTTCTTT. The J gene is TRBJ1-1, the V gene TRBV6-1, with D maybe TRBD1 (5 bases). CDR1 is MNHNS, CDR2 SASEGT, per germline. The CDR3 is made up of 14 amino acids. V shed 6 bases and J shed 1 base, with 12 bases lying between them.

J is TRBJ2-2 and V is TRBV5-4; D unresolved. CDR1 and CDR2 from the germline V gene are SGHNT and YYREEE (reference sequence). The CDR3 contains 13 residues. The V end was cut by 4 bases, the J end by 5 bases, with 9 bases between. CDR3 nucleotides: TGTGCCAGCAGCCCGAAGGCAACCGGGGAGCTGTTTTTT. Encoded protein: CASSPKATGELFF.

This clonotype occurred many times. The chain combines TRBV19 with TRBJ2-2; 9 bases agree with TRBD2. Germline CDR1 and CDR2: LNHDA and SQIVND (reference sequence). This CDR3 comprises 17 residues. Trimming took 4 bases from V and 4 from J; bases not matched to a gene: 10. CDR3: CASSRLSGGASTGELFF. CDR3 DNA sequence: TGTGCCAGTAGTAGGCTTAGCGGGGGAGCGAGCACCGGGGAGCTGTTTTTT.

This clonotype was seen at least ten times. J is TRBJ2-2 and V is TRBV6-5, with 11 bases fitting TRBD2. The CDR3 has 15 amino acids. Germline-derived CDR1 and CDR2 are MNHEY and SVGAGI. V was pared by 2 bases and J by 9 bases, with 5 bases of the junction left unmatched. The CDR3 nucleotides read TGTGCCAGCAGTTACGATGTAGCGGGGGGGTGGGAGCTGTTTTTT. Its protein is CASSYDVAGGWELFF.

This clonotype was detected ten times or more. It may be a read error: a sequence one base away is much more abundant. The chain recombines TRBV6-5 with TRBJ1-1; D not certain. Trimming removed 6 bases from V and 1 base from J, with 6 bases in between. The CDR3 runs 12 residues. Germline values: CDR1 MNHEY, CDR2 SVGAGI. The CDR3 bases are TGTGCCAGCAGCTACAAGAACACTGAAGCTTTCTTT. Translating it yields CASSYKNTEAFF.

This clonotype was picked up many times. The V gene is TRBV7-8, the J gene TRBJ1-1; D remains ambiguous. CDR3 length: 13 residues. Germline CDR1 reads SGHVS; CDR2 reads FQNEAQ. V gave up 0 bases and J gave up 3 bases, with 5 bases separating them. The CDR3 loop is CASSLAVYTEAFF. The CDR3 DNA follows: TGTGCCAGCAGCTTAGCCGTGTACACTGAAGCTTTCTTT.

This clonotype was detected ten times or more. This chain connects TRBV6-1 to TRBJ1-5; D perhaps matches TRBD1 (5 bases). The germline V gene encodes CDR1 MNHNS and CDR2 SASEGT. The germline V and J ends were trimmed by 5 bases and 3 bases, with 14 bases remaining between them. This CDR3 comprises 15 residues. The CDR3 DNA reads as TGTGCCAGCAGTCCCTTTCGGGGGGACAATCAGCCCCAGCATTTT. This sequence encodes CASSPFRGDNQPQHF.

V is TRBV3-1 and J is TRBJ2-5; TRBD2 matches 8 bases. V lost 0 bases to trimming and J lost 3 bases; unmatched junction nucleotides: 6. CDR1 is LGHDT and CDR2 is YNNKEL in the germline V gene (reference sequence). CDR3 length equals 16 residues. The CDR3 sequence: CASSQDRYSGKETQYF. The CDR3 DNA is TGTGCCAGCAGCCAAGATCGGTATAGCGGGAAAGAGACCCAGTACTTC.

This clonotype has more than one count but fewer than ten. The chain combines TRBV4-2 with TRBJ1-5, with 11 bases identical to TRBD1. Germline assignment: CDR1 LGHNA and CDR2 YNFKEQ. Trimming at V came to 4 bases and at J to 6 bases, leaving 5 bases not matched to a gene. The CDR3 has 15 amino acids. The CDR3 DNA is TGTGCCAGCAGCCGGGACAGGGGGAGTGCTCAGCCCCAGCATTTT. Translating gives CASSRDRGSAQPQHF.

The chain joins TRBV30 to TRBJ2-7, with D unclear. TRBJ2-1 matches the DNA end more closely, so the J call is doubtful. The CDR3 loop spans 14 amino acids. CDR1 and CDR2 (germline): GTSNPN, SVGIG (reference sequence). The CDR3 region has the DNA TGTGCCTGGAGTGTACAAGGGATCAACTACGAGCAGTTCTTC. The encoded protein is CAWSVQGINYEQFF.

This clonotype was seen at least ten times. With a much larger clone just one base away, this may be a read error. The gene calls are TRBV20-1 and TRBJ1-6; D uncertain. Trimming stripped 0 bases from V and 8 bases from J, with 8 bases between. The CDR3 extends over 13 amino acids. Germline CDR1 is DFQATT and CDR2 is SNEGSKA (reference sequence). The CDR3, as DNA: TGCAGTGCTAGAGACAAGGAATATTCACCCCTCCACTTT. Its translation: CSARDKEYSPLHF.

The chain carries TRBV18 and TRBJ2-5; the D is unclear. The V end lost 10 bases, the J end lost 5 bases, and 14 bases lay between the germline ends. Germline V gene sequence: CDR1 KGHSH, CDR2 LQKENI. This CDR3 region has 12 residues. As DNA, the CDR3 is TGTGCCAACTCGCCTATGGGGGAGACCCAGTACTTC. Translating it yields CANSPMGETQYF.

In this sample, this clonotype turned up many times. The junction and the germline gene differ at one end; a read error may be behind it. The chain has TRBV28 and TRBJ2-7; TRBD2 aligns across 7 bases. The CDR3 is 17 amino acids. Looked up from germline, CDR1 is MDHEN and CDR2 is SYDVKM. CDR3 loop: CASSSNRDYGKGYGQYF. In DNA form, the CDR3 reads TGTGCCAGCAGTTCGAACCGGGACTATGGAAAGGGTTACGGGCAGTACTTC.

This chain links TRBV11-1 with TRBJ1-2; D is undetermined. From germline, CDR1 is SGHAT and CDR2 FQDESV (reference sequence). The length of the CDR3 is 18 residues. V lost 1 base to trimming and J lost 0 bases, with 18 bases between them. The CDR3 region is CASSLVDTGVATNYGYTF. In DNA form, the CDR3 reads TGTGCCAGCAGCTTAGTGGATACGGGAGTCGCTACTAACTATGGCTACACCTTC. The full variable domain, rest sourced from reference TRBV11-1 and TRBJ1-2, is EAEVAQSPRYKITEKSQAVAFWCDPISGHATLYWYRQILGQGPELLVQFQDESVVDDSQLPKDRFSAERLKGVDSTLKIQPAELGDSAMYLCASSLVDTGVATNYGYTFGSGTRLTVV.

This clonotype was counted ten times or more. The chain combines TRBV12-3 or TRBV12-4 with TRBJ1-2; a weak D match, TRBD1 (6 bases). The CDR3 is 12 residues long. V lost 8 bases, J lost 6 bases, and 13 bases lay in between. The CDR3 DNA reads TGTGCCAGCGGGGGCGCGGGGGATGGCTACACCTTC. It translates to CASGGAGDGYTF.

This clonotype appeared many times. V usage is TRBV2 and J usage is TRBJ1-1; the D gene is possibly TRBD1 (6 bases). Trimming pared 2 bases from V and 6 bases from J, leaving 10 bases between. Per germline, CDR1 SNHLY and CDR2 FYNNEI. CDR3 size: 13 residues. This CDR3 reads CASSESRGPEAFF. The CDR3 DNA follows: TGTGCCAGCAGTGAAAGCAGGGGCCCTGAAGCTTTCTTT.

The chain links TRBV12-3 or TRBV12-4 to TRBJ2-5; 12 positions agree with TRBD2. The CDR3 contains 20 residues. The V and J ends lost 5 bases and 5 bases, in that order; junction bases with no gene match: 21. The CDR3 loop reads CASSLRLAGALGGNTETQYF. The DNA of the CDR3 is TGTGCCAGCAGTCTACGACTAGCGGGGGCTCTCGGGGGGAACACGGAGACCCAGTACTTC.

This clonotype was seen at least ten times. The rearrangement joins TRBV15 to TRBJ2-7; weak D call: TRBD2 (5 bases). The length of the CDR3 is 14 residues. Trimming stripped 0 bases from V and 5 bases from J, with 11 bases between. Germline V gene lookup returns CDR1 LNHNV and CDR2 YYDKDF (reference sequence). The CDR3 sequence is CATSRDPGFNEQYF. The CDR3 DNA is TGTGCCACCAGCAGAGATCCGGGGTTTAACGAGCAGTACTTC.

In this sample, this clonotype turned up many times. The chain joins TRBV6-4 to TRBJ2-5, with D possibly being TRBD2 (8 bases). Germline V lookup: CDR1 MRHNA, CDR2 SNTAGT. CDR3 length: 19 amino acids. V was shortened by 5 bases and J by 1 base, with 26 bases between the two germline ends. This chain's CDR3 is CASSLHGTPGRGPQETQYF. In DNA, the CDR3 is TGTGCCAGCAGTCTCCACGGGACCCCCGGGAGGGGGCCCCAAGAGACCCAGTACTTC.